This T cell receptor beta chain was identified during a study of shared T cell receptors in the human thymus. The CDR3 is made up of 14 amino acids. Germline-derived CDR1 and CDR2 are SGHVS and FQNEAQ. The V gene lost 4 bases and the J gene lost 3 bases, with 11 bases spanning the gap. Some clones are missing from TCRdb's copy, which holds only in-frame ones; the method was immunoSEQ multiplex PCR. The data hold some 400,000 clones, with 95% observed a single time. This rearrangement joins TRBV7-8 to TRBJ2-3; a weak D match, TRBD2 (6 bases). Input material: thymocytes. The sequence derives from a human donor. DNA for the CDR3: TGTGCCAGCAGCTATCCCGGGACTACAGATACGCAGTATTTT. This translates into CASSYPGTTDTQYF.